The clone carrying this T cell receptor (beta chain) has just a few counts. The antigen remains undetermined. Other nucleotide sequences from this sample produce the same CDR3. These data belong to a study of cytomegalovirus exposure and HLA in healthy donors. The PCR contained 60 Vbeta and 13 Jbeta primers. Profiled with immunoSEQ multiplex PCR; TCRdb holds only in-frame clones, not every one. The table shows 150,000 to 200,000 clones, with 65% to 85% occurring only once. This CDR3 spans 11 amino acids. Germline V gives CDR1 SGHTA, CDR2 FQGNSA. V lost 5 bases to trimming and J lost 3 bases, with 5 bases between them. General study findings and limits: HLA alleles were associated with 18,000 or so TCR beta sequences in a later analysis at 0.05 false discovery rate.

The sequencing sample was made of PBMCs. V and J are TRBV7-2 and TRBJ2-7; D remains unclear. This clonotype originated in a woman in her twenties or thirties in good health and CMV-seropositive. DNA of the CDR3: TGTGCCAGCAGCCCCGGCTACGAGCAGTACTTC. It codes for CASSPGYEQYF.